The entry that follows covers one T cell receptor beta chain sequence. What it recognizes is unknown. These data come from a study of T cell responses to AZD1222 COVID-19 vaccine. Assay used: immunoSEQ multiplex PCR; TCRdb lists only in-frame clones, some missing. The table has over 150,000 clones, around 90% seen once. Study-level results: Repertoires were obtained only post-peak T cell response. Increases in Spike-specific TCR breadth and depth were seen after two AZD1222 doses.

The CDR3 is 13 amino acids. V shed 6 bases and J 10 bases; nucleotides not matched to a gene: 11. Germline V gene data show CDR1 as MDHEN and CDR2 as SYDVKM. The origin of this receptor is an adult who received the AZD1222 COVID-19 vaccine. The chain uses TRBV28 and TRBJ1-2, with TRBD1 identical over 7 bases. Here the sequenced sample was peripheral blood, taken 28 days after the second AZD1222 dose. This CDR3 is CASSHSTGTDYTF. CDR3 DNA: TGTGCCAGCAGCCACTCAACCGGGACAGACTACACCTTC.